This T cell receptor beta chain came from a study of Ad26.COV2.S vaccination and SARS-CoV-2 variants. General study results and limits: Vaccine recipients had higher spike-specific TCR breadth than placebo recipients.

Notes on this clone: No antigen is known for it.

Sample treatment: roughly 20 received Ad26.COV2.S at low or high dose, single or two shots; several received placebo; per-sample allocation not given. Sampling happened 63 days after the first vaccine or placebo injection. An 18-55-year-old adult in Boston served as donor. CDR1 and CDR2 (germline): ENHRY, SYGVKD. CDR3 size: 13 residues. V was pared by 0 bases and J by 3 bases, with 0 bases between. Repertoires were generated with immunoSEQ multiplex PCR, while TCRdb's copy carries only in-frame clones and drops some. The sample lists some 450,000 clones, about 92% occurring once. This sample comprised peripheral blood, obtained in a trial of Ad26.COV2.S vaccine versus placebo. This chain uses TRBV10-3 with TRBJ2-6; D not resolved. The clonotype originates from a person aged 18 to 65 who received the Ad26.COV2.S COVID-19 vaccine or a placebo. Here the CDR3 DNA reads TGTGCCATCAGTGAGTCTGGGGCCAACGTCCTGACTTTC. The encoded protein is CAISESGANVLTF.